This T cell receptor beta chain emerged from a study of blood T cell repertoires in COVID-19. Study information: Acute and convalescent COVID-19 samples came from the United States, Italy and Spain. The cDNA or gDNA used as material had been derived from T cells, B-cell-depleted T cells, or PBMCs.

Authors' analysis steps: Estimates of nucleated cell counts were drawn from the amplification of reference gene primers. Generated by immunoSEQ multiplex PCR, the TCRdb table keeps only in-frame clones and is missing some. That table is the source of V, J and clone size, and D and trimming were worked out from the DNA. This sample has 70,000 to 90,000 clones, with around 86% found just once. CDR3 size: 14 residues. CDR1 is MDHEN, CDR2 SYDVKM, per germline. Between the trimmed V and J ends, which lost 7 bases and 0 bases, there was a span of 13 bases. This clonotype was obtained from a man in his fifties or sixties with active COVID-19. Sequencing was carried out using peripheral blood. V and J are TRBV28 and TRBJ2-7; possibly TRBD1 for D (5 bases). The CDR3 region is CASKGFSSSYEQYF. The CDR3 bases are TGTGCCAGCAAGGGGTTCTCGAGCTCCTACGAGCAGTACTTC.